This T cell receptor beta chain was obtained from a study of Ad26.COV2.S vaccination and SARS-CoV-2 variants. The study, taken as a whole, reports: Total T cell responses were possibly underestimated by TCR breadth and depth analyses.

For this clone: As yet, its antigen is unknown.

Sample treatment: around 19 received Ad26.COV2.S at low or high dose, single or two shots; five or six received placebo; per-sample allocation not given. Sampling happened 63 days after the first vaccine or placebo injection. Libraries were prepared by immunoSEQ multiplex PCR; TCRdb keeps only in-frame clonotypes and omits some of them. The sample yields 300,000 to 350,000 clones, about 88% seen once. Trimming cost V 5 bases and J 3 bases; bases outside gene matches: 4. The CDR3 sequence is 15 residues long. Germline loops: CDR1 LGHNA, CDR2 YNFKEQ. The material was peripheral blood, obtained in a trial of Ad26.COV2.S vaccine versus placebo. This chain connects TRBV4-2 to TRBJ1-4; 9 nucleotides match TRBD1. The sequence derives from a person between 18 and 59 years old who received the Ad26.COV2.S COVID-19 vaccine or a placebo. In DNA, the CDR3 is TGTGCCAGCAGCTCCCGGACAGGGGCTAATGAAAAACTGTTTTTT. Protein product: CASSSRTGANEKLFF.